This entry features one TCR beta chain sequence. The data belong to a study of T cell clones after liver transplantation. Study overall: Pre-transplant mixed lymphocyte reactions yielded third-party-reactive TCRbeta sequences as comparators for graft-donor-reactive sequences. Tolerance: complete withdrawal held at least one year, liver enzymes staying within twice normal. Samples came pre-transplant, pre-randomization before withdrawal, and post-randomization after withdrawal ended.

Sequencing used immunoSEQ multiplex PCR; TCRdb keeps in-frame clones, though not all of them. The repertoire consists of around 78,000 clones, with around four fifths occurring once and the leading ten covering approximately 2.8%. The V end lost 0 bases, the J end lost 4 bases, and 18 bases lay between the germline ends. The CDR3 extends over 17 amino acids. Germline V gene data show CDR1 as SGHRS and CDR2 as YFSETQ. The material was CD4+ T cells from blood, obtained at the 22-month timepoint. The origin of this receptor is a human patient who received a liver transplant. A share of the T cells may be of graft donor origin. This sequence joins TRBV5-1 and TRBJ2-3, with a weak D call TRBD1 (6 bases). CDR3 sequence reads: CASSLGLGQSTADTQYF. Written as DNA, the CDR3 is TGCGCCAGCAGCTTGGGCCTCGGACAGAGCACCGCAGATACGCAGTATTTT.